Listed here are 13 T cell receptor beta chains from one sample, sequenced in a study of CD8+ T cells in alopecia areata. Isolated RNA was reverse transcribed into cDNA used as the sequencing template. Sequencing used immunoSEQ multiplex PCR; TCRdb keeps in-frame clones, though not all of them. The table shows more than 95,000 clones, with around two fifths occurring only once. The source material was CD4+ T cells sorted from blood. These receptors all come from a human donor with alopecia areata.

Note on this clone: An end of the junction differs from the germline gene, which may be a read error. The chain employs TRBV7-2 and TRBJ2-1, with a weak D call TRBD2 (5 bases). Germline CDR1 is SGHTA and CDR2 is FQGNSA. This CDR3 is 11 amino acids long. The CDR3 is CASSLGTFPVF. For the CDR3, the DNA is TGTGCCAGCAGCTTAGGGACTTTTCCCGTCTTC.

This clone was detected only a few times. The genes are TRBV4-3 and TRBJ2-3; D could derive from TRBD1 or TRBD2 (6 bases each). V lost 0 bases and J lost 1, with 11 bases in between. Germline CDR1 reads LGHNA; CDR2 reads YSLEER. The CDR3 sequence is 16 residues long. The CDR3 loop reads CASSQDAGEGTDTQYF. As DNA, the CDR3 is TGCGCCAGCAGCCAAGATGCAGGGGAGGGCACAGATACGCAGTATTTT.

This clone was detected only a few times. V is TRBV29-1 and J is TRBJ2-2; 8 bases map to TRBD1. The CDR3 extends over 14 amino acids. V shed 6 bases and J 0 bases; nucleotides not matched to a gene: 3. From germline, CDR1 is SQVTM and CDR2 ANQGSEA. CDR3 nucleotide sequence: TGCAGCGTCCTGACAGGGGCGAACACCGGGGAGCTGTTTTTT. Translation: CSVLTGANTGELFF.

The chain uses TRBV7-9 and TRBJ1-5; D is uncertain. V was cut by 1 base and J by 7 bases, with 8 bases left in between. The germline V gene has CDR1 SEHNR and CDR2 FQNEAQ (reference sequence). CDR3 length equals 13 residues. CDR3 sequence (DNA): TGTGCCAGCAGCTTAGGAGGAGGGCAGCCCCAGCATTTT. Its protein product is CASSLGGGQPQHF.

The CDR3 DNA reads TGTGCCAGCACAGGGGATGGGAACACTGAAGCTTTCTTT. It specifies CASTGDGNTEAFF. The chain combines TRBV6-5 with TRBJ1-1, with TRBD1 as a possible D gene (6 bases). CDR1 is MNHEY and CDR2 is SVGAGI in the germline V gene. This CDR3 contains 13 residues. Trimming pared 7 bases from V and 1 base from J, leaving 10 bases between.

The rearrangement uses TRBV30 and TRBJ2-1; 8 bases match TRBD2. V shed 8 bases and J 8 bases; nucleotides not matched to a gene: 11. The CDR3 extends over 13 amino acids. The V gene's germline CDR1 is GTSNPN and CDR2 SVGIG (reference sequence). This chain's CDR3 is CAQAGTSFDEQFF. CDR3 DNA sequence: TGTGCCCAGGCCGGGACTAGTTTCGATGAGCAGTTCTTC.

This clone showed up just once. The V gene is TRBV5-1, the J gene TRBJ1-1, with a tentative D call TRBD1 (5 bases). V was trimmed by 0 bases and J by 5 bases, leaving 17 bases between them. Germline values: CDR1 SGHRS, CDR2 YFSETQ. This CDR3 region has 16 residues. The CDR3 spells CASSLGAAGPGTEAFF. Written as DNA, the CDR3 is TGCGCCAGCAGCTTGGGGGCTGCAGGGCCGGGTACTGAAGCTTTCTTT.

This clone was detected only a few times. The gene calls are TRBV29-1 and TRBJ2-5; TRBD2 agrees at 8 bases. This CDR3 contains 14 residues. With V trimmed by 4 bases and J by 1 base, 5 bases remained unmatched. Germline values: CDR1 SQVTM, CDR2 ANQGSEA. Here the CDR3 reads CSVGSSGFQETQYF. DNA for the CDR3: TGCAGCGTTGGTTCTAGCGGGTTCCAAGAGACCCAGTACTTC.

V and J are TRBV2 and TRBJ2-5; the D gene is possibly TRBD1 (5 bases). V gave up 2 bases and J gave up 5 bases, with 9 bases separating them. CDR1 and CDR2 (germline): SNHLY, FYNNEI. The CDR3 has 13 amino acids. CDR3: CASSERGGETQYF. The CDR3 DNA reads TGTGCCAGCAGTGAAAGGGGTGGCGAGACCCAGTACTTC.

This clone appeared a few times. This chain links TRBV6-5 with TRBJ2-7; TRBD1 matches at 7 bases. This CDR3 has 15 amino acids. Losses at the gene ends were 5 bases for V and 2 bases for J; bases not matched to a gene: 9. CDR1 MNHEY and CDR2 SVGAGI come from the germline V gene. The CDR3 sequence: CASSPHGTGAYEQYF. The CDR3 DNA reads as TGTGCCAGCAGTCCCCACGGCACAGGGGCCTACGAGCAGTACTTC.

This chain joins TRBV14 and TRBJ2-7, with a possible D match to TRBD1 (5 bases). The V end was cut by 2 bases, the J end by 3 bases, with 5 bases between. CDR1 and CDR2 from the germline V gene are SGHDN and FVKESK. The CDR3 is 12 residues long. CDR3 in DNA: TGTGCCAGCAGCCAACAGGGCTACGAGCAGTACTTC. Protein: CASSQQGYEQYF.

V and J are TRBV2 and TRBJ2-4; 9 positions match TRBD1. Per the germline V gene, CDR1 is SNHLY and CDR2 is FYNNEI. The CDR3 has 15 amino acids. The V gene end was trimmed by 6 bases and the J gene end by 7 bases; junction bases not matched to a gene: 10. Here the CDR3 reads CASRIAGTGRNIQYF. The CDR3 coding sequence is TGTGCCAGCAGAATTGCCGGGACAGGGCGTAACATTCAGTACTTC.

There are a few counts of this clone. V and J are TRBV11-3 and TRBJ2-1, with a weak D call TRBD1 (5 bases). Between the trimmed V and J ends, which lost 0 bases and 4 bases, there was a span of 10 bases. CDR1 SGHNT and CDR2 YENEEA come from the germline V gene. The length of the CDR3 is 15 residues. The CDR3 DNA follows: TGTGCCAGCAGCTTAGAAGGGGTAGGATACAATGAGCAGTTCTTC. Translating gives CASSLEGVGYNEQFF.